Listed below are T cell receptor beta chains from one sample, sequenced in a study of Ad26.COV2.S vaccination and SARS-CoV-2 variants. The method was immunoSEQ multiplex PCR; TCRdb's version includes in-frame clones alone and lacks a portion of them. In the table there are 410,000 or so clones, around 93% of which are singletons. The sequencing used peripheral blood, collected in a trial of Ad26.COV2.S vaccine versus placebo. These receptors all stem from a person aged 18-60 years who received the Ad26.COV2.S COVID-19 vaccine or a placebo. Each CDR3 is given with its conserved first and last residue. For some rows the clone size is stated as once, few or many, or as a class when expanded; others skip it.

V	J	size	CDR3
TRBV27	TRBJ1-2	-	CASSYRDRGTYGYTF
TRBV6-4	TRBJ2-3	-	CASSGTSGGTQYF
TRBV3-1/TRBV3-2	TRBJ2-2	-	CASSQDLFRGVAVGELFF
TRBV29-1	TRBJ1-1	-	CSATRPGQGSLEAFF
TRBV6-5	TRBJ1-6	-	CASSSRGLNSPLHF
TRBV29-1	TRBJ1-5	-	CSVTGGSGNQPQHF
TRBV7-9	TRBJ1-4	-	CASSRDTTNEKLFF
TRBV5-1	TRBJ1-2	-	CASSLFPALANYGYTF
TRBV11-2	TRBJ2-7	-	CASSPLAGTGLYEQYF
TRBV30	TRBJ2-7	-	CAWSVRHEQYF
TRBV7-8	TRBJ1-1	-	CASSFTGGRPEAFF
TRBV6-1	TRBJ1-1	-	CASSEWDTRWAFF
TRBV9	TRBJ2-5	-	CASSGDAGLFTETQYF
TRBV6-1	TRBJ1-2	-	CASSALRDRGRPNYGYTF
TRBV9	TRBJ1-1	-	CASSVEQATEAFF
TRBV20-1	TRBJ2-7	once	CSARRGYEQYF
TRBV6-5	TRBJ2-3	-	CASRGHSTDTQYF
TRBV19	TRBJ1-3	-	CASSTDAYSGNTIYF
TRBV6-6	TRBJ1-5	once	CASSFSNSNQPQHF
TRBV10-1	TRBJ1-2	-	CASSDGGPYGYTF
TRBV6-2/TRBV6-3	TRBJ2-1	-	CASSYSTKHLGYNEQFF
TRBV29-1	TRBJ1-2	few	CSVGGVAQGGYTF
TRBV27	TRBJ2-2	-	CASSLARRNTGELFF
TRBV6-2/TRBV6-3	TRBJ2-2	few	CASSFEPSTGELFF
TRBV6-2/TRBV6-3	TRBJ2-1	-	CASSAGQRLAGNEQFF